The rows below give T cell receptor beta chains drawn from one sample of a study of cytomegalovirus exposure and HLA in healthy donors. Some clones are missing from TCRdb's copy, which holds only in-frame ones; the method was immunoSEQ multiplex PCR. The sample includes under 200,000 clones, around 88% of them seen just once. Sequencing input: PBMCs. The receptors here all came from a woman under 30 in good health and CMV-seronegative. Both conserved end residues are part of each CDR3.

CASSLGLEETQYF	TRBV11-2	TRBJ2-5
CASSLLVGGNTEAFF	TRBV7-9	TRBJ1-1
CASSPDRGRNIQYF	TRBV18	TRBJ2-4
CASSPTRQGRYGYTF	TRBV11-2	TRBJ1-2
CASSLGTDTQYF	TRBV27	TRBJ2-3
CASSVDDRDGYTF	TRBV9	TRBJ1-2
CASSATGQGADEQFF	TRBV21-1	TRBJ2-1
CASSLKTGDYGYTF	TRBV5-1	TRBJ1-2
CASRGVLAGNSPLHF	TRBV2	TRBJ1-6
CASSQGTGPYEQYF	TRBV14	TRBJ2-7
CATSPGTGGTLKTRNYGYTF	TRBV15	TRBJ1-2
CASSPPGTGVNEQYF	TRBV18	TRBJ2-7
CASSVGGTGQAFF	TRBV9	TRBJ1-1
CASGRDRDAWGYTF	TRBV7-9	TRBJ1-2
CASSAGSTPSQPQHF	TRBV27	TRBJ1-5
CASSLNRGRTEAFF	TRBV5-6	TRBJ1-1
CASSESTPGLASQYF	TRBV10-2	TRBJ2-5
CASRATSDEQYF	TRBV2	TRBJ2-7
CASSEDRVAGYTF	TRBV2	TRBJ1-2
CASSLWTSGKDHEQFF	TRBV11-2	TRBJ2-1
CASSFGQQETQYF	TRBV7-2	TRBJ2-5
CASTEGSWYGYTF	TRBV6-1	TRBJ1-2
CASSLADRGGYEQYF	TRBV9	TRBJ2-7
CASSLATHSPLHF	TRBV7-2	TRBJ1-6
CASSFGLARNTGELFF	TRBV5-4	TRBJ2-2
CASGLESYTGAPDYGYTF	TRBV12-5	TRBJ1-2
CASSYPQDRGRHEQFF	TRBV6-5	TRBJ2-1
CATSDLSGGGNEQFF	TRBV15	TRBJ2-1
CASSAATAMNTEAFF	TRBV2	TRBJ1-1
CASMSIRGKWGNYEQYF	TRBV11-2	TRBJ2-7
CASNQRKDRRSDYTF	TRBV19	TRBJ1-2
CASSLTANPYNEQFF	TRBV7-8	TRBJ2-1
CASSLGREQPQHF	TRBV7-2	TRBJ1-5
CASSQEGQPTDTQYF	TRBV4-3	TRBJ2-3
CASSSGAHEQYF	TRBV6-5	TRBJ2-7
CATRGTGNTEAFF	TRBV27	TRBJ1-1
CASSPLTGYYTF	TRBV18	TRBJ1-2
CASSLGDSINYGYTF	TRBV7-8	TRBJ1-2
CASSLATESYNEQFF	TRBV5-1	TRBJ2-1
CASSAQGTDTQYF	TRBV6-1	TRBJ2-3
CASMFEGGRSSTDTQYF	TRBV5-6	TRBJ2-3
CASSPHLAGAKNIQYF	TRBV4-3	TRBJ2-4
CASSLADGQFTGELFF	TRBV5-6	TRBJ2-2
CASSPGVNTEAFF	TRBV4-1	TRBJ1-1
CASSQMGQGGYQPQHF	TRBV19	TRBJ1-5
CASSLALKLDPPYGYTF	TRBV5-6	TRBJ1-2
CASSSTGTYEQYF	TRBV7-8	TRBJ2-7
CASSSHPGGYEQYF	TRBV11-2	TRBJ2-7
CASRAGQGLYEQYF	TRBV2	TRBJ2-7
CATSGDRINYGYTF	TRBV15	TRBJ1-2
CASGLVTKTGAGNTIYF	TRBV12-5	TRBJ1-3
CASSQGLVWGQPSGANVLTF	TRBV4-1	TRBJ2-6
CASSQGGGGSFTDTQYF	TRBV4-1	TRBJ2-3
CASSWTSGGWEQYF	TRBV5-1	TRBJ2-7
CASSRDRNNQPQHF	TRBV6-5	TRBJ1-5
CASSISREVNSPLHF	TRBV19	TRBJ1-6